This T cell receptor (beta chain) derives from a study of a mutant IDH1 vaccine in newly diagnosed glioma (dated by TCRdb to the early 2020s). For the wider study: Eight vaccinations were administered to patients in weeks 1, 3, 5, 7, 11, 15, 19 and 23, corresponding to visits V03 through V10. Vaccination started 4-6 weeks after radiotherapy alone, or was given together with temozolomide cycles in the groups whose treatment included chemotherapy. Of the roughly 33 treated patients, roughly 60% were male and around 40% were female, and the mean age was roughly 38 years. Prior to enrollment, patients had been given standard therapy consisting of radiotherapy alone, temozolomide alone, or radiochemotherapy with temozolomide, with the combination given to most patients. Peripheral blood was collected at six visits: V03 (baseline), V05, V07, V10, V12 and V13. Longitudinal TCRB deep sequencing was done for 25 treated patients, wherever samples were available for exploratory analyses. Beyond this particular receptor, the publication reports: Immune responses induced by the vaccine were seen in approximately 93% of patients across multiple MHC alleles. Pseudoprogression seemed to be unrelated to changes in the top peripheral T cell clonotypes found by TCRB sequencing. Selection of PBMC samples for TCRB deep sequencing was based on availability. It was noted by the authors that analyses of patient blood samples could not be reproduced owing to sample limitations.

The germline V gene provides CDR1 SGDLS and CDR2 YYNGEE. The V and J ends are trimmed by 3 bases and 0 bases, leaving 14 bases between them. Reading from cysteine to phenylalanine, the CDR3 counts 16 amino acids. Here the CDR3 DNA is all that survives: 48 bases in frame from base 1. This clone was seen once. Its antigen is unknown. The input lacks base qualities; no much larger clone sits a single base away. The library came from the immunoSEQ multiplex PCR assay. Rearranged TCR beta chain sequences were amplified with the hsTCRB Kit following the manufacturer's protocol. TCRB libraries were sequenced on an Illumina MiSeq. As for how the authors treated the data: Demultiplexing, trimming and gene mapping were performed with the kit vendor's proprietary platform. Sourced from immuneACCESS, this table was stored by TCRdb with only in-frame sequences that have V and J called. A share of the clones is absent; for the studies checked, an unresolved V gene accounts for under half, and the remainder has no known explanation. V, J and clone size are those of that table, while D and trimming were read from the DNA. Present in this sample are around 56,000 clones, about 80% of which were seen just once. The ten largest make up over 3% of the sample.

According to the study, the label for this sample's time point signals: week 5, during vaccination. Every vaccine dose consisted of 300 ug of a 20-mer mutant IDH1 peptide in Montanide, administered subcutaneously together with topical imiquimod. The donors had newly diagnosed IDH1-mutant astrocytomas of WHO grade 3 or 4 that showed loss of nuclear ATRX. The samples were drawn from NOA16, a multicentre, single-arm, open-label phase I trial in Germany that tested a mutant IDH1 peptide vaccine in humans for the first time. Genomic DNA for TCRB sequencing was extracted from EDTA blood using the DNeasy Blood and Tissue Kit.

The material sequenced was PBMCs, taken from a glioma patient whose treatment included an IDH1 peptide vaccine. Rearrangement joined TRBV9 to TRBJ2-3, and the D gene may be TRBD2, 6 bases matching. This TCR was recovered from a woman between 18 and 29 years old with glioma. Some clones in this sample may be carry-over from other donors' samples. The DNA is as follows: TGTGCCAGCAGCGCGTCCCGGGACTCTAGCACAGATACGCAGTATTTT. Its translation reads: CASSASRDSSTDTQYF.